Reported below is one TCR beta chain. Its specificity is not known. The sample originates from a study of shared clonotypes between healthy human individuals. Study-level points and caveats: Non-shared clonotypes were found to have lower generation probabilities than the clonotypes that were shared by all four of the sorted-subset donors.

Methods used by the authors: ImmunoSEQ supplied junction-only sequences lacking quality scores, so filtering was different. The method was immunoSEQ multiplex PCR; TCRdb's version includes in-frame clones alone and lacks a portion of them. The DNA was the basis for D and trimming; V, J and clone size are from that table. The table has about 580,000 clones, roughly 98% seen once. The CDR3 extends over 13 amino acids. Germline values: CDR1 WNHNN, CDR2 SYGVQD (reference sequence). Trimming stripped 2 bases from V and 4 bases from J, with 8 bases between. Naivety among CD8 cells was defined by CD45RO negativity and positive CCR7 selection, thereby excluding terminally differentiated effector memory CD45RA+ cells.

Material for sequencing was naive CD8+ T cells sorted from blood. This chain uses TRBV10-1 with TRBJ1-2; unclear D gene. The sequence was obtained from a man aged 25 to 45 in good health. DNA of the CDR3: TGCGCCAGCAGTGAGATGGGGAGCTATGGCTACACCTTC. Amino acids: CASSEMGSYGYTF.